This note documents a single T cell receptor beta chain sequence. CDR1 SEHNR and CDR2 FQNEAQ come from the germline V gene (reference sequence). The CDR3 totals 14 residues. The trim removed 5 bases at V and 5 bases at J, leaving 5 bases unmatched. This entry comes from a study of blood T cell repertoires in COVID-19. Here immunoSEQ multiplex PCR was the method, and the copy in TCRdb shows in-frame clones only, minus some. The table lists 97,000 or so clones, around nine tenths of them singletons, with 4.5% to 5.5% in the top ten. This chain links TRBV7-9 with TRBJ1-4; 7 bases map to TRBD1. This receptor was obtained from a man aged 50 to 60 with acute or convalescent COVID-19. The specimen was peripheral blood. The CDR3 region is CASSLGTENEKLFF. The CDR3 DNA reads as TGTGCCAGCAGCCTCGGGACAGAGAATGAAAAACTGTTTTTT. Full variable domain (outside the CDR3, taken from reference TRBV7-9 and TRBJ1-4): DTGVSQNPRHKITKRGQNVTFRCDPISEHNRLYWYRQTLGQGPEFLTYFQNEAQLEKSRLLSDRFSAERPKGSFSTLEIQRTEQGDSAMYLCASSLGTENEKLFFGSGTQLSVL.